This T cell receptor beta chain was identified during a study of T cell responses to AZD1222 COVID-19 vaccine. Regarding the study as a whole: Spike-spanning, vaccine-associated CD4 TCRs were dominant at 160-218 and 743-854. The study sampled repertoires only after the peak T cell response. Seropositive AZD1222 recipients at baseline numbered only five to seven.

This clone was observed once. Antigen: not known. There are 14 residues in the CDR3. Germline V CDR1 and CDR2: MNHEY, SVGAGI. V lost 5 bases, J lost 7 bases, and 15 bases lay in between. Method: immunoSEQ multiplex PCR; TCRdb's copy keeps in-frame clones and lacks some. In the table there are about 89,000 clones, around nine tenths of which are singletons. The V gene is TRBV6-5, the J gene TRBJ1-3; D possibly corresponds to TRBD1 (6 bases). Sequenced here: peripheral blood, sampled 28 days after the second AZD1222 dose. The sequence came from an adult who received the AZD1222 COVID-19 vaccine. This CDR3 reads CASSRGPGRNTIYF. The CDR3 DNA reads as TGTGCCAGCAGTCGGGGGCCCGGACGGAACACCATATATTTT.